The entry that follows covers one T cell receptor beta chain sequence. Its antigen has not been determined. The record has no base qualities; no much larger clone is one base away. Looking up the germline V gene yields CDR1 MGHRA and CDR2 YSYEKL. V loses 7 bases of germline sequence and J loses 0 bases, and the interval between the two ends is 14 bases. The CDR3 sequence holds 15 residues, the cysteine and phenylalanine included. Only the CDR3 portion is preserved as DNA: 45 bases, with reading frame beginning at the first base. This sample was included in a study of T cell repertoires in cytomegalovirus infection (dated by TCRdb to about 2019). Looking at the study overall: Recently identified HLA-C-restricted CMV epitopes, whose presentation resists viral immunomodulation, were targeted by peptide stimulations together with well-studied HLA-B-restricted epitopes. Donor HLA type was relevant to the analysis, as public TCR beta signatures indicated carriage of CMV infection together with the matching HLA type.

The instrument was an Illumina HiSeq 1500. Clones were called with MiXCR by TCRdb after fastp trimmed the public reads at Q25, and only in-frame beta chains were retained. For every CDR3 protein sequence, its rows merge into one entry that carries the most common genes and DNA. Across this sample there are about 700,000 distinct CDR3 sequences, with roughly a third seen only once. The ten largest clones take up approximately 18% of the sample. The treatment or condition label for this specimen denotes: in vitro stimulation with specific CMV peptide epitopes to enrich CMV-specific T cells. Study-wide conclusions, independent of this receptor: In the ex vivo response, HLA-C-restricted CMV-specific TCR beta clonotypes were dominant, and in two of eight donors the single most frequent clonotype came from this HLA-C-restricted group. Carriers of CMV infection plus the relevant HLA type were discriminated by the cumulative frequency of public TCR beta family members in the study cohort and in an independent approximately 360-donor cohort.

The source of this sequence is a human donor in good health (CMV status not recorded). Some clones in this sample may be carry-over from other donors' samples. Recombination joined TRBV4-1 with TRBJ2-3; a weak D assignment points to TRBD1 (5 bases agree). The material was cultured PBMCs, obtained from culture after CMV antigen stimulation. The CDR3 sequence is CASKYTGSSTDTQYF. The sequence in DNA is TGCGCCAGCAAGTATACAGGATCTAGCACAGATACGCAGTATTTT.